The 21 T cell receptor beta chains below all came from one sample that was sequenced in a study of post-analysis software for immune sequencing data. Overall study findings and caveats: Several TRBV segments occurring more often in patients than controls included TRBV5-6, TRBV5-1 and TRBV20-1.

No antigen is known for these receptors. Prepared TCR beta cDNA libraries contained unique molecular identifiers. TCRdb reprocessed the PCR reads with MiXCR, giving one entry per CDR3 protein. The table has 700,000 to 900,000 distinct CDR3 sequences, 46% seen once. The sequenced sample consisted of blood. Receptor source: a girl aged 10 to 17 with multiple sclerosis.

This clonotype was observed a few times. The CDR3 bases are TGTGCCAGCACCCCGGGGGACAGGGATTCACCCCTCCACTTT. It is translated as CASTPGDRDSPLHF. The V gene is TRBV7-8, the J gene TRBJ1-6; 9 positions agree with TRBD1. The CDR3 spans 14 residues. In germline, CDR1 is SGHVS, CDR2 FQNEAQ. V was clipped by 7 bases and J by 8 bases; unmatched bases: 6.

CDR3 nucleotide sequence: TGCAGTGCTAGAGGACAGAGGGACACCGGGGAGCTGTTTTTT. It translates to CSARGQRDTGELFF. The rearrangement uses TRBV20-1 and TRBJ2-2; TRBD1 or TRBD2 may be the D gene (5 bases each). The CDR3 runs to 14 residues. V lost 1 base and J 3 bases, leaving 9 bases between the germline ends. Looked up from germline, CDR1 is DFQATT and CDR2 is SNEGSKA (reference sequence).

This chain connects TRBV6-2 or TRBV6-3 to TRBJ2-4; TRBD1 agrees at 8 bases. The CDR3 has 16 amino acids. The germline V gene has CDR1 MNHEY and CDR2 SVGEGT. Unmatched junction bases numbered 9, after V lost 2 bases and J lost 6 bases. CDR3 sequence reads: CASSYTWDRRGNIQYF. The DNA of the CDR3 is TGTGCCAGCAGTTACACTTGGGACAGGCGGGGAAACATTCAGTACTTC.

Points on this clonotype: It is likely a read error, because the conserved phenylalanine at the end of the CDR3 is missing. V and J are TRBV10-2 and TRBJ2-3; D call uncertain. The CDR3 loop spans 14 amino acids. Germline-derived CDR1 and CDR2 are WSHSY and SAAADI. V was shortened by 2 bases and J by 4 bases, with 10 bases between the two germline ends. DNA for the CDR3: TGCGCCAGCAGTGAGAACCCGGCCCCAGATACGCAGTATTGT. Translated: CASSENPAPDTQYC.

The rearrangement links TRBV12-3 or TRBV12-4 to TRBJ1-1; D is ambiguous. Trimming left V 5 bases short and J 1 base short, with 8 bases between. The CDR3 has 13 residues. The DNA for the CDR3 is TGTGCCAGCAGTCCGGACGGGAACACTGAAGCTTTCTTT. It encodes CASSPDGNTEAFF.

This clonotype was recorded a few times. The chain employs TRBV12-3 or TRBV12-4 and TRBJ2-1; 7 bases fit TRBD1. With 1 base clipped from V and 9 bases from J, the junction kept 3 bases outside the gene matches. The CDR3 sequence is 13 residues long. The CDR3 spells CASSLGQGREQFF. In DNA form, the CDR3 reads TGTGCCAGCAGTTTAGGACAGGGTCGTGAGCAGTTCTTC.

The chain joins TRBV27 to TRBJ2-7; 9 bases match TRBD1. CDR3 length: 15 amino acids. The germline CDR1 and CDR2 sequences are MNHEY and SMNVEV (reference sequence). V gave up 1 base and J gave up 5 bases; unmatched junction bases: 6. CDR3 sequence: CASSLLGQGRHEQYF. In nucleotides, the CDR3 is TGTGCCAGCAGTTTATTAGGACAGGGGAGGCACGAGCAGTACTTC.

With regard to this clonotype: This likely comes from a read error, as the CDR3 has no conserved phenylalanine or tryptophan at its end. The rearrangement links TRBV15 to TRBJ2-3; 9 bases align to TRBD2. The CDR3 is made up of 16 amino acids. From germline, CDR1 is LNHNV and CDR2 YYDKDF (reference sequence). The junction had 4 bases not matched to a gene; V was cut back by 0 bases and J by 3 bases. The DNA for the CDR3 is TGTGCCACCAGCAGAGAATTTGCGGGAGGGACAGATACGCAGTATTTA. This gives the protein CATSREFAGGTDTQYL.

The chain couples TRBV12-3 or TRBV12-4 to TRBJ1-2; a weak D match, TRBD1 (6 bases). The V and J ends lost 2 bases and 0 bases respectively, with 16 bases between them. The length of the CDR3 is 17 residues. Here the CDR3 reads CASSLIWGAEANYGYTF. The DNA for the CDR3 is TGTGCCAGCAGTTTAATCTGGGGGGCCGAAGCTAACTATGGCTACACCTTC.

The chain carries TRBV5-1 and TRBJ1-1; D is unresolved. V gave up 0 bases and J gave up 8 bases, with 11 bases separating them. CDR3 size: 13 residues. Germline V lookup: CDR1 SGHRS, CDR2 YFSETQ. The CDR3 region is CASSLVLGEEAFF. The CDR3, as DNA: TGCGCCAGCAGCTTGGTGCTAGGCGAAGAAGCTTTCTTT.

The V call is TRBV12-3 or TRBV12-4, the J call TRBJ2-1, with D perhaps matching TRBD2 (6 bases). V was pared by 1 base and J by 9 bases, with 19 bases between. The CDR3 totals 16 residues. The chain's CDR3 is CASSLVSRTTGGEQFF. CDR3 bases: TGTGCCAGCAGTTTAGTCTCTAGAACCACCGGGGGTGAGCAGTTCTTC.

The CDR3 nucleotides are TGTGCCAGCAGTGGCGGTGTTGGGGGCACAGATACGCAGTATTTT. It translates to CASSGGVGGTDTQYF. V and J are TRBV6-5 and TRBJ2-3; no clear D. V lost 5 bases and J 1 base, leaving 13 bases between the germline ends. Per the germline V gene, CDR1 is MNHEY and CDR2 is SVGAGI. The CDR3 contains 15 residues.

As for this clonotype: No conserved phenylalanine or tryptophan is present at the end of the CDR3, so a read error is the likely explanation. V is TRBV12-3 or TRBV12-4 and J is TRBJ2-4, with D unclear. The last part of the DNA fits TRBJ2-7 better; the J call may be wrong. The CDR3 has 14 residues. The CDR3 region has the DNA TGTGCCAGCAGTTTGGCCACGAAACGGTACGAGCAGTACTGC. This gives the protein CASSLATKRYEQYC.

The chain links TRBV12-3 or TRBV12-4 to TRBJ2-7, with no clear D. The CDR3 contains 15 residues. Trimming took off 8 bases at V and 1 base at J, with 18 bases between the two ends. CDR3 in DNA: TGTGCCAGCCGTGGTGCCGGGTCCCGATCCTACGAGCAGTACTTC. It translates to CASRGAGSRSYEQYF.

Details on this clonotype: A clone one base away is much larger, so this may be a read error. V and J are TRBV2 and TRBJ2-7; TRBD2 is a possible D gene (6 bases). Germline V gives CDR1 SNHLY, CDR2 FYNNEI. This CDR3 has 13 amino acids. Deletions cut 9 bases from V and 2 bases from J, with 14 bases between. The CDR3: CASRLVGAYEQYF. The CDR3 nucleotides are TGTGCCAGTCGACTAGTGGGAGCCTACGAGCAGTACTTC.

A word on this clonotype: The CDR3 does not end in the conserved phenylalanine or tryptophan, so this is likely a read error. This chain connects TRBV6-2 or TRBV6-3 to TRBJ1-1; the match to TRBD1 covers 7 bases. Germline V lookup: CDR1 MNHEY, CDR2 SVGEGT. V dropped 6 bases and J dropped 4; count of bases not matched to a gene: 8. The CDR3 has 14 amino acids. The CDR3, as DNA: TGTGCCAGCAGCCCCGACAGGGCGCTCACTGAAGCTTTCTTG. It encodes CASSPDRALTEAFL.

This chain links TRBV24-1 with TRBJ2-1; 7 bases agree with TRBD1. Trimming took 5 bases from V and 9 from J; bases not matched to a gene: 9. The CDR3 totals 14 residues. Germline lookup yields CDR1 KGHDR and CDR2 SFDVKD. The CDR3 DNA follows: TGTGCCACCAGTGGGAGACAGGGTTATTTTGAGCAGTTCTTC. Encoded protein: CATSGRQGYFEQFF.

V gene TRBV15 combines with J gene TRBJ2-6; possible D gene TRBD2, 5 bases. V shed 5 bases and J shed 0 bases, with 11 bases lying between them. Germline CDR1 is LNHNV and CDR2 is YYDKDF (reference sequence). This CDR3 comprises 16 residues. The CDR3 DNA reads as TGTGCCACCAGCCGGACTCGGAACTCTGGGGCCAACGTCCTGACTTTC. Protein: CATSRTRNSGANVLTF.

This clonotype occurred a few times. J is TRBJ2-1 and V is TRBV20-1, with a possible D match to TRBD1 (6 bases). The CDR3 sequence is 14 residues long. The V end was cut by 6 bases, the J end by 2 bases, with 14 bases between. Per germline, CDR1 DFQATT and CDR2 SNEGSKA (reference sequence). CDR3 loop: CSAYRGGTYNEQFF. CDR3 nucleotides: TGCAGTGCCTACCGTGGGGGCACCTACAATGAGCAGTTCTTC.

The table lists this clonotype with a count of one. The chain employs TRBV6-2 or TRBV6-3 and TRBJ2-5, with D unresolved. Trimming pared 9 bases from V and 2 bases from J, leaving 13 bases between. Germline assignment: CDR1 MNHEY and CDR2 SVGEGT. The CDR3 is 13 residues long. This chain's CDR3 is CASEGFTQETQYF. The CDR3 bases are TGTGCCAGTGAAGGGTTCACACAAGAGACCCAGTACTTC.

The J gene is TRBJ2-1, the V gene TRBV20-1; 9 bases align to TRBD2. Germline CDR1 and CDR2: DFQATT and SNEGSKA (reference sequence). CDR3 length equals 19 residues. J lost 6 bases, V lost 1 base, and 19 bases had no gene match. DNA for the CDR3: TGCAGTGCTAGAGCCATGTGGGGGGTAGGGCTAGCGGGATTCAATGAGCAGTTCTTC. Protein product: CSARAMWGVGLAGFNEQFF.